Listed below are T cell receptor beta chains from one sample, sequenced in a study of beta chain features in type 1 diabetes. TCRdb's copy holds only in-frame clones and misses some; the assay was immunoSEQ multiplex PCR. The data show some 400,000 clones, less than 15% seen once. Sequencing was done on a sample of naive CD4+ T cells from blood. Receptors were obtained from a woman between 18 and 29 years old in good health. Both conserved end residues are part of each CDR3. D genes are given only for firm matches. Where a row states a size, it is once, few, many or the class of an expanded clone; other rows omit it.

v_call	d_call	j_call	clone_size	cdr3_aa	cdr3_nt
TRBV27	-	TRBJ1-4	-	CARRPGEKLFF	TGTGCCAGGCGTCCAGGTGAAAAACTGTTTTTT
TRBV4-1	-	TRBJ2-6	few	CASATGNPFSGANVLTF	TGCGCCAGCGCAACAGGGAACCCCTTCTCTGGGGCCAACGTCCTGACTTTC
TRBV2	TRBD2	TRBJ2-1	-	CASSEELAGGGEQFF	TGTGCCAGCAGTGAAGAATTAGCGGGAGGCGGTGAGCAGTTCTTC
TRBV9	-	TRBJ1-1	-	CASSEEDRGGARTEAFF	TGTGCCAGCAGCGAGGAGGATCGCGGGGGGGCTAGAACTGAAGCTTTCTTT
TRBV6-5	TRBD2	TRBJ2-7	-	CASSYSLAVHLYEQYF	TGTGCCAGCAGTTACTCACTAGCGGTTCACCTTTACGAGCAGTACTTC
TRBV7-2	TRBD2	TRBJ2-2	few	CASSLGESLAGTGELFF	TGTGCCAGCAGCTTAGGAGAGTCGCTAGCGGGAACCGGGGAGCTGTTTTTT
TRBV7-9	TRBD2	TRBJ2-7	-	CASSPWVAGVQYYEQYF	TGTGCCAGCAGCCCTTGGGTAGCGGGAGTCCAGTACTACGAGCAGTACTTC
TRBV18	-	TRBJ2-2	-	CASSPQRVENTGELFF	TGTGCCAGCTCACCCCAGCGTGTAGAGAACACCGGGGAGCTGTTTTTT
TRBV5-1	-	TRBJ1-2	-	CASSLAPGDYGYTF	TGCGCCAGCAGCTTGGCTCCCGGGGACTATGGCTACACCTTC
TRBV2	-	TRBJ1-5	-	CASQSGSFAPQHF	TGTGCCAGCCAATCGGGGTCCTTTGCGCCCCAGCATTTT
TRBV25-1	TRBD2	TRBJ2-7	few	CASSEYGTSGYYEQYF	TGTGCCAGCAGTGAGTACGGGACTAGCGGATACTACGAGCAGTACTTC
TRBV20-1	-	TRBJ2-7	-	CSAWRGEQYF	TGCAGTGCTTGGAGGGGCGAGCAGTACTTC
TRBV2	-	TRBJ2-6	-	CASSERQPGANVLTF	TGTGCCAGCAGTGAGCGACAACCTGGGGCCAACGTCCTGACTTTC
TRBV7-3	-	TRBJ2-2	few	CASSLAGRNTGELFF	TGTGCCAGCAGCTTGGCGGGAAGGAACACCGGGGAGCTGTTTTTT
TRBV10-3	TRBD2	TRBJ2-7	few	CAIRQRDSYEQYF	TGTGCCATCCGGCAGCGGGACTCCTACGAGCAGTACTTC
TRBV9	-	TRBJ2-7	-	CASSVEGNSYEQYF	TGTGCCAGCAGCGTAGAGGGGAATTCCTACGAGCAGTACTTC
TRBV29-1	TRBD1	TRBJ2-3	few	CSTRQGKDTQYF	TGCAGCACCAGACAGGGCAAAGATACGCAGTATTTT
TRBV5-4	TRBD2	TRBJ2-7	few	CASSLEGAGDYEQYF	TGTGCCAGCAGCTTGGAGGGAGCGGGAGACTACGAGCAGTACTTC
TRBV18	-	TRBJ2-7	few	CASSPQGVGEQYF	TGTGCCAGCTCACCACAGGGGGTAGGCGAGCAGTACTTC
TRBV4-1	TRBD2	TRBJ2-1	few	CASSALVGGPYEQFF	TGCGCCAGCAGCGCCTTGGTGGGAGGGCCTTATGAGCAGTTCTTC
TRBV6-5	-	TRBJ2-7	few	CASSYSGASYEQYF	TGTGCCAGCAGTTACTCCGGAGCCTCCTACGAGCAGTACTTC
TRBV7-9	-	TRBJ1-5	-	CASSSTRGSQHF	TGTGCCAGCAGCTCGACGAGGGGGTCCCAGCATTTT
TRBV5-1	TRBD2	TRBJ2-7	few	CASRAGTSGSYEQYF	TGCGCCAGCAGGGCCGGGACTAGCGGGAGTTACGAGCAGTACTTC
TRBV20-1	-	TRBJ2-1	-	CSAAGNNEQFF	TGCAGTGCGGCGGGGAACAATGAGCAGTTCTTC
TRBV30	-	TRBJ2-7	few	CAWSVQGTSREQYF	TGTGCCTGGAGTGTACAGGGGACTTCCCGCGAGCAGTACTTC
TRBV5-6	-	TRBJ2-1	few	CASSLAQDWTSYNEQFF	TGTGCCAGCAGCTTGGCGCAGGACTGGACCTCCTACAATGAGCAGTTCTTC
TRBV5-6	-	TRBJ1-1	few	CASSSYTEAFF	TGTGCCAGCAGCTCATACACGGAAGCTTTCTTT
TRBV2	TRBD1	TRBJ2-1	-	CASSGTGGKDEQFF	TGTGCCAGCAGTGGGACAGGGGGGAAGGATGAGCAGTTCTTC
TRBV6-5	TRBD1	TRBJ1-2	-	CASSPQGANGYTF	TGTGCCAGCAGTCCACAGGGGGCGAATGGCTACACCTTC
TRBV18	TRBD2	TRBJ2-7	few	CASSPASGRNYEQYF	TGTGCCAGCTCACCTGCTAGCGGGAGAAATTACGAGCAGTACTTC
TRBV13	-	TRBJ2-1	-	CACRGKGVHSEQFF	TGTGCCTGCCGCGGGAAGGGAGTGCATTCAGAGCAGTTCTTC